This TCR beta chain was observed in a study of T cells after posttransplantation cyclophosphamide. Worth noting for this clone: The antigen is undetermined.

Trimming cost V 1 base and J 4 bases; bases outside gene matches: 4. CDR3 length: 15 residues. Germline V lookup: CDR1 LGHNA, CDR2 YNFKEQ. A marrow graft followed busulfan-fludarabine conditioning, with cyclophosphamide on days +3 and +4. General observations from the study: Donor-recipient repertoire similarity was low at 1-2 months, rising over year one. TRB overlap between skin or GI tissue T cells and blood was limited. TRB clonality was highly associated with recipient CMV seropositivity and reactivation.

The repertoire was sequenced with immunoSEQ multiplex PCR; TCRdb's copy has only in-frame clones and lacks some. The sample includes 15,000 to 20,000 clones, around 90% of them seen just once. The clonotype originates from a female patient in her thirties or forties who received an allogeneic stem cell transplant from a related donor, was CMV-positive, and had no GVHD. Among the T cells, some may be from the graft donor. Here the sequenced sample was PBMCs, taken after allogeneic stem cell transplant with posttransplant cyclophosphamide. This sequence joins TRBV4-2 and TRBJ2-3, with TRBD2 matching 8 bases. The chain's CDR3 is CASSQVRGEADTQYF. The DNA of the CDR3 is TGTGCCAGCAGCCAAGTGCGGGGGGAGGCAGATACGCAGTATTTT.